Listed below are T cell receptor beta chains from one sample, sequenced in a study of blood T cell repertoires in COVID-19. TCRdb keeps only in-frame clones here, not all; method: immunoSEQ multiplex PCR. The sample holds fewer than 350,000 clones; about 89% are singletons and the top ten take 1.5% to 2%. Sequenced sample: PBMCs or T cells enriched from blood (not recorded which). These receptors were obtained from a woman between 40 and 55 years old who had recovered from COVID-19. Each CDR3 is given with its conserved first and last residue. Each record gives: D gene, clone size, J gene, V gene, CDR3 DNA, CDR3 protein. The D gene is left open where the match is weak. A clone size is listed for some rows: how often the clone was seen (once, few, many), or a class if it is expanded.

>TRBD1|-|TRBJ1-1|TRBV6-5
TGTGCCAGCAGCGGGACAGGGGGCTTGTACACTGAAGCTTTCTTT
CASSGTGGLYTEAFF
>TRBD1|-|TRBJ2-7|TRBV6-5
TGTGCCACCCAGTTAGGGGGCCCCCTGGAGCAGTACTTC
CATQLGGPLEQYF
>-|-|TRBJ1-1|TRBV7-2
TGTGCCAGCACCTCAAACAGGGAAGGTGAAGCTTTCTTT
CASTSNREGEAFF
>-|-|TRBJ2-2|TRBV6-5
TGTGCCAGCAGAAGAGATGGTAGTACCGGGGAGCTGTTTTTT
CASRRDGSTGELFF
>TRBD1|-|TRBJ2-2|TRBV2
TGTGCCAGCCGGGACAGGGTTGGCACCGGGGAGCTGTTTTTT
CASRDRVGTGELFF
>-|-|TRBJ2-3|TRBV30
TGTGCCTGGGGCGGGACTTCCGCAGATACGCAGTATTTT
CAWGGTSADTQYF
>-|-|TRBJ1-2|TRBV4-2
TGTGCCAGCAGCCAAGAGCTGTCCCGCGGCAGCCTGGGAGGGGATGGCTACACCTTC
CASSQELSRGSLGGDGYTF
>-|few|TRBJ2-2|TRBV7-6
TGTGCCAGCAGCTTGACAGATTCCACCGGGGAGCTGTTTTTT
CASSLTDSTGELFF
>-|-|TRBJ2-7|TRBV27
TGTGCCAGCAGAGTCGCGGGGCGGCCTTGGTACGAGCAGTACTTC
CASRVAGRPWYEQYF
>TRBD1|-|TRBJ1-2|TRBV30
TGTGCCTGGAGTGTAGGGGGACAGGGAAACTATGGCTACACCTTC
CAWSVGGQGNYGYTF
>TRBD1|-|TRBJ1-1|TRBV7-6
TGTGCCAGCAGCAAGGCTGGACAGGGATATAACACTGAAGCTTTCTTT
CASSKAGQGYNTEAFF
>-|-|TRBJ1-1|TRBV19
TGTGCCAGTAGTAGCGGCCCTTTCGGTATTCCCACTGAAGCTTTCTTT
CASSSGPFGIPTEAFF
>TRBD2|-|TRBJ2-7|TRBV10-2
TGCGCCACGGGGACTAGCGGGTACTACGAGCAGTACTTC
CATGTSGYYEQYF
>TRBD2|many|TRBJ2-1|TRBV6-2/TRBV6-3
TGTGCCAGCAGTTACCTCGGGACTAGCGGTAATGAGCAGTTCTTC
CASSYLGTSGNEQFF
>-|-|TRBJ2-4|TRBV18
TGTGCCAGCTCTCACTCCGGTCCCCGCGAAGGAGTTCAGTACTTC
CASSHSGPREGVQYF
>TRBD1|-|TRBJ2-1|TRBV7-9
TGTGCCAGCAGACGCGGGACAGGCAATGAGCAGTTCTTC
CASRRGTGNEQFF
>-|-|TRBJ1-5|TRBV19
TGTGCCAGTAGTATAGGTGACAGCCGCAATCAGCCCCAGCATTTT
CASSIGDSRNQPQHF
>TRBD2|-|TRBJ2-3|TRBV3-1/TRBV3-2
TGTGCCAGCAGCCGGGTGGGAGCGGGGAGCACAGATACGCAGTATTTT
CASSRVGAGSTDTQYF
>TRBD2|once|TRBJ2-3|TRBV4-2
TGTGCCAGCAGCCAACTCGGGACTAGCGGGAGGGCGAGCACAGATACGCAGTATTTT
CASSQLGTSGRASTDTQYF
>-|-|TRBJ1-1|TRBV5-1
TGCGCCAGCAGCCCTCGGCAGGGCTTCACTGAAGCTTTCTTT
CASSPRQGFTEAFF
>-|-|TRBJ1-3|TRBV11-2
TGTGCCAGCAGCTTAGATCCCCGACAGCCCGCCTCTGGAAACACCATATATTTT
CASSLDPRQPASGNTIYF
>-|-|TRBJ1-5|TRBV12-3/TRBV12-4
TGTGCCAGCAGTCGGGGAGTAAAGCCCCAGCATTTT
CASSRGVKPQHF
>TRBD2|-|TRBJ2-3|TRBV19
TGTGCCAGTAGTCCGGGACTAGCTTCCGCAGATACGCAGTATTTT
CASSPGLASADTQYF
>TRBD1|few|TRBJ2-1|TRBV19
TGTGCCAGTAGTTTACGGGACAGGGGGGTCAATGAGCAGTTCTTC
CASSLRDRGVNEQFF
>-|-|TRBJ2-1|TRBV5-1
TGCGCCAGCAGCTTGGCCATCCTCGCGGGGAATTCCTACAATGAGCAGTTCTTC
CASSLAILAGNSYNEQFF
>TRBD2|-|TRBJ2-3|TRBV20-1
TGCAGTGCTAGTACGTCTAGCGGACCTAGCACAGATACGCAGTATTTT
CSASTSSGPSTDTQYF
>-|-|TRBJ2-3|TRBV6-5
TGTGCCAGCAGTTACAGGGGCCCCACAGATACGCAGTATTTT
CASSYRGPTDTQYF